The subject of this entry is one TCR beta chain. Its antigen remains unknown. The data originate from a study of persistence of HIV-infected CD4 T cells. Sequencing used immunoSEQ version 4 in survey mode. The table came from immunoSEQ multiplex PCR; TCRdb's copy has only in-frame clones and leaves some out. Among about 36,000 clones listed, over 75% were seen once. Germline CDR1 and CDR2: LNHDA and SQIVND (reference sequence). The CDR3 is made up of 16 amino acids. V dropped 1 base and J dropped 0 bases, with 10 bases sitting between them. An overlapping HIV-1 Gag peptide pool stimulated these cells at 0.85 to 1 ug/peptide/mL. Sorted nonresponding memory CD4+ T cells were CD40L-negative, CD69-negative, CD45RO-high. Adults with HIV-1 started suppressive ART while chronically infected.

This TCR derives from an adult with HIV. The donor label of this sample is uncertain. The genes are TRBV19 and TRBJ1-3; D is unclear. The specimen comprised cultured CD4+ T cells from PBMCs, sampled from a patient who received antiretroviral therapy. The DNA of the CDR3 is TGTGCCAGTAGTATAGGAGGCGGCCGCTCTGGAAACACCATATATTTT. Translated: CASSIGGGRSGNTIYF.